This T cell receptor beta chain was retrieved from a study of T-cell memory formation after mild COVID-19. Notes on the study in general: Contracting clones localized mainly to CM and EM when CD4+ and mainly to EMRA when CD8+. Memory sampled before infection contained some responding clones, suggesting cross-reactive memory joined. Clones that shrank (day 15 to 85) were balanced CD4/CD8, whereas later expanders leaned CD4+.

TCRdb reprocessed the 5' RACE reads via MiXCR and lists one record per CDR3 protein. The data contain 470,000 or so distinct CDR3 sequences, more than 15% of them singletons. The CDR3 is made up of 14 amino acids. Trimming took 2 bases from V and 4 from J, leaving 9 bases between them. From germline, CDR1 is MGHDK and CDR2 SYGVNS. Comment on this clonotype: Antigen: not known.

J is TRBJ1-5 and V is TRBV25-1; the D gene is possibly TRBD1 (5 bases). The sample was PBMCs or a T cell subset sorted from them (not recorded which). The sequence derives from a man between 18 and 29 years old who had mild COVID-19 (a few samples of this study predate the infection). Cell type and time point are not known. Here the CDR3 reads CASSERQGNQPQHF. The CDR3 DNA reads as TGTGCCAGCAGTGAAAGGCAGGGAAATCAGCCCCAGCATTTT.